One sample yielded the 7 T cell receptor beta chains listed below, sequenced in a study of blood T cell repertoires in COVID-19. Here immunoSEQ multiplex PCR was the method, and the copy in TCRdb shows in-frame clones only, minus some. The sample includes a few hundred thousand clones, about 87% of them seen just once. Sequenced: PBMCs or T cells enriched from blood (not recorded which). The receptor source for this set is a woman between 50 and 59 years old who had recovered from COVID-19.

The CDR3 is CASKKTQGKNTEAFF. The CDR3 bases are TGTGCCAGCAAAAAGACGCAGGGTAAGAACACTGAAGCTTTCTTT. The chain couples TRBV7-9 to TRBJ1-1; D perhaps matches TRBD1 (5 bases). This CDR3 is built from 15 residues. CDR1 is SEHNR, CDR2 FQNEAQ, per germline (reference sequence). The V and J ends lost 7 bases and 1 base respectively, with 16 bases between them.

The rearrangement links TRBV6-1 to TRBJ1-2, with D tentatively TRBD1 (6 bases). The V end lost 3 bases, the J end lost 7 bases, and 12 bases lay between the germline ends. This CDR3 contains 13 residues. Per the germline V gene, CDR1 is MNHNS and CDR2 is SASEGT. In nucleotides, the CDR3 is TGTGCCAGCAGTGAGCACAGGGTGCTTGGCTACACCTTC. The encoded protein is CASSEHRVLGYTF.

This clone was seen only once. The J gene is TRBJ2-1, the V gene TRBV3-1 (or the pseudogene TRBV3-2); 7 positions match TRBD2. With V trimmed by 6 bases and J by 6 bases, 11 bases remained unmatched. The CDR3 spans 15 residues. Per the germline V gene, CDR1 is LGHDT and CDR2 is YNNKEL (reference sequence). The CDR3 DNA sequence: TGTGCCAGCAGAAAGGGGCTAGCGGAGTTCAATGAGCAGTTCTTC. Translated: CASRKGLAEFNEQFF.

The V and J genes are TRBV6-5 and TRBJ2-2; TRBD2 aligns across 8 bases. V was pared by 7 bases and J by 2 bases, with 6 bases of the junction left unmatched. Germline-derived CDR1 and CDR2 are MNHEY and SVGAGI. This CDR3 contains 15 residues. The CDR3 spells CASNGLAVNTGELFF. In DNA form, the CDR3 reads TGTGCCAGCAACGGACTAGCTGTAAACACCGGGGAGCTGTTTTTT.

This chain uses TRBV19 with TRBJ2-1; 13 positions agree with TRBD2. CDR3 length: 18 residues. Germline lookup yields CDR1 LNHDA and CDR2 SQIVND (reference sequence). The V segment lost 5 bases and the J segment 8 bases; nucleotides outside the gene matches: 15. This CDR3 is CASSPPSLLAGGFDEQFF. CDR3 coding DNA: TGTGCCAGTAGTCCACCCTCCCTACTAGCGGGAGGGTTTGATGAGCAGTTCTTC.

Turning to this clone: Distinct nucleotide sequences in the sample also encode this CDR3. This chain joins TRBV7-3 and TRBJ2-7; possible D gene TRBD2, 6 bases. The CDR3 is made up of 15 amino acids. With 2 bases removed from V and 0 bases from J, the gap between germline ends came to 11 bases. The germline V gene encodes CDR1 SGHTA and CDR2 FQGTGA. The CDR3 region is CASSLLAESSYEQYF. CDR3 nucleotide sequence: TGTGCCAGCAGCTTATTAGCGGAGAGCTCCTACGAGCAGTACTTC. Variable domain in full (rest from reference TRBV7-3 and TRBJ2-7): GAGVSQTPSNKVTEKGKYVELRCDPISGHTALYWYRQSLGQGPEFLIYFQGTGAADDSGLPNDRFFAVRPEGSVSTLKIQRTERGDSAVYLCASSLLAESSYEQYFGPGTRLTVT.

Turning to this clone: The germline gene is not matched at one end of the junction; a read error may be the cause. The rearrangement uses TRBV27 and TRBJ1-6; no definite D call. The germline V gene has CDR1 MNHEY and CDR2 SMNVEV (reference sequence). This CDR3 comprises 15 residues. Here the CDR3 reads CASSPLPPYTSPLHF. In DNA, the CDR3 is TGTGCCAGCAGTCCCCTCCCCCCCTATACTTCACCCCTCCACTTT.